The 4 T cell receptor beta chains below come from one sample, sequenced in a study of T-cell memory formation after mild COVID-19. TCRdb re-called the 5' RACE reads through MiXCR, storing one row per CDR3 protein. The sample yields 350,000 to 500,000 distinct CDR3 sequences, about a sixth seen once. Sequenced material: PBMCs or a T cell subset sorted from them (not recorded which). The source of these receptors is a man between 18 and 35 years old who had mild COVID-19 (a few samples of this study predate the infection). Cell type and time point are not known.

This rearrangement joins TRBV7-2 to TRBJ1-5; possible D gene TRBD1, 6 bases. V dropped 5 bases and J dropped 2 bases, with 22 bases sitting between them. CDR1 and CDR2 (germline): SGHTA, FQGNSA. This CDR3 region has 18 residues. In nucleotides, the CDR3 is TGTGCCAGCAGCCGAGAATTACAGGGAGGCATTGGCAATCAGCCCCAGCATTTT. Protein: CASSRELQGGIGNQPQHF.

The rearrangement links TRBV7-2 to TRBJ2-3, with 9 bases identical to TRBD1. CDR3 size: 17 residues. The germline CDR1 and CDR2 sequences are SGHTA and FQGNSA. The V and J ends lost 0 bases and 2 bases, in that order; junction bases with no gene match: 6. The CDR3 DNA follows: TGTGCCAGCAGCTTAGCAATCGGGACAGGGTTCACAGATACGCAGTATTTT. Translated, it gives CASSLAIGTGFTDTQYF.

The rearrangement links TRBV15 to TRBJ2-2; the match to TRBD1 covers 7 bases. This CDR3 has 15 residues. CDR1 is LNHNV, CDR2 YYDKDF, per germline (reference sequence). V lost 3 bases and J lost 4; bases outside the gene matches: 5. CDR3 in DNA: TGTGCCACCAGCAGCGGACAGGCGGCCACCGGGGAGCTGTTTTTT. Encoded protein: CATSSGQAATGELFF.

The chain is built from TRBV7-2 and TRBJ1-2, with D unclear. CDR1 SGHTA and CDR2 FQGNSA come from the germline V gene. CDR3 length equals 12 residues. V lost 5 bases to trimming and J lost 6 bases, with 10 bases between them. CDR3 in DNA: TGTGCCAGCAGCCGAGAGCAAGATGGCTACACCTTC. The encoded protein is CASSREQDGYTF.